This T cell receptor (beta chain) stems from a study of cytomegalovirus exposure and HLA in healthy donors. Overall study: Earlier results showed almost 120 million unique TCR beta sequences derived from approximately 180 million T cells. Study-wide results and limits: Cytomegalovirus association was assigned to more than 150 TCR beta chains. According to a later analysis, most TCR beta chains associated with CMV appeared HLA-restricted.

CDR1 SGDLS and CDR2 YYNGEE come from the germline V gene. V was clipped by 0 bases and J by 2 bases, with 4 bases between them. The CDR3 consists of 13 residues. The PCR had 60 Vbeta and 13 Jbeta primers. Assay: immunoSEQ multiplex PCR; the TCRdb copy retains only in-frame clones and omits some. The repertoire includes 200,000 or so clones, about 90% of them detected once, and roughly 0.2% sits in the top ten. Comments on this clone: The target antigen is unknown.

The rearrangement joins TRBV9 to TRBJ2-3, with unresolved D. The source of this sequence is a girl less than two years old in good health and CMV-seronegative. What was sequenced was PBMCs. The CDR3 is CASSVATTDTQYF. Here the CDR3 DNA reads TGTGCCAGCAGCGTAGCTACCACAGATACGCAGTATTTT.